This TCR beta chain comes out of a study of control samples from healthy donors and cancer patients. The assay was immunoSEQ multiplex PCR, and TCRdb's table has in-frame clones only and misses some. The sample has about 92,000 clones; around 82% are singletons. This CDR3 is built from 14 residues. CDR1 is MNHEY, CDR2 SVGAGI, per germline. V lost 8 bases and J lost 4; bases outside the gene matches: 5. The TCR originated in a woman aged 55-69 years in good health. The chain has TRBV6-5 and TRBJ2-2, with 9 bases identical to TRBD1. The specimen sequenced was blood. The CDR3 loop reads CASAGQGFTGELFF. The CDR3 coding sequence is TGTGCCAGCGCGGGACAGGGATTCACCGGGGAGCTGTTTTTT.